The T cell receptor (beta chain) under discussion was sequenced for a study of cytomegalovirus exposure and HLA in healthy donors. Each donor was healthy, and each was a bone marrow donor. Remarks on this clone: As yet, its antigen is unknown.

The CDR3 is 12 residues long. V lost 4 bases and J 5 bases, leaving 9 bases between the germline ends. Germline V gene data show CDR1 as SGHNT and CDR2 as YYREEE (reference sequence). PCR was performed using 60 Vbeta and 13 Jbeta primers. As originally analysed: About 11 million of the 80 million or so unique TCR beta chains counted in a later analysis were shared. Measured with immunoSEQ multiplex PCR; TCRdb has only the in-frame clones, and not every one. V, J and clone size were drawn from that table, and D and trimming were deduced from the DNA. Here the sample spans about 130,000 clones, around three quarters being singletons. Whole-study findings and limits: Accounts indicate the classifier identified cytomegalovirus status with strong specificity and sensitivity. Sequencing depth across donors, presence/absence analyses assumed, was roughly uniform.

The specimen sequenced was PBMCs. The J gene is TRBJ1-2, the V gene TRBV5-4; D is unresolved. The origin of this receptor is a woman aged 55-70 years in good health and CMV-seropositive. The CDR3 loop is CASSPGIYGYTF. The CDR3 DNA reads as TGTGCCAGCAGCCCGGGGATTTATGGCTACACCTTC.